This TCR beta chain was captured in a study of graft-versus-host responses after intestinal transplantation (dated by TCRdb to about 2021). Regarding the complete study: Recipients received multivisceral, liver-intestinal, or isolated intestinal transplants. Instead of going to the commercial service, samples from a few later patients were sequenced in-house on an Illumina MiSeq and processed with MiXCR. A peak of at least 4% donor T cells among recipient peripheral blood mononuclear cells was the definition used for donor T cell macrochimerism. A cohort of 20 to 25 intestinal transplant recipients, including one retransplant, was enrolled, and a few patients lacking pretransplant specimens were excluded. After intestinal transplantation, graft-versus-host and host-versus-graft alloreactive T cell clones were followed in the graft, circulation and bone marrow using bulk TCR-beta CDR3 sequencing. Anti-thymocyte globulin induction was given to all recipients, followed by maintenance tacrolimus and steroids for approximately three years. To identify alloreactive clones, pre-transplant mixed lymphocyte reaction products were sequenced and then compared with unstimulated pre-transplant donor and recipient T cells. Findings and caveats that apply to the study as a whole: The relatively low number and heterogeneity of intestinal transplant patients limited the conclusions. Patients with donor T cell macrochimerism had high GvH to HvG T cell clonal ratios in their allografts. GvH clones were detected in recipient bone marrow, and some of these GvH clones were observed earlier in ileal mucosa or blood, consistent with an intestinal mucosal origin. Early after transplant, peak levels of circulating GvH clones were found to be associated with declines in HvG clones.

The sample's time point label is to be understood as: cells obtained before transplantation from donor or recipient. CD3+CD4+ and CD3+CD8+ populations were FACS-sorted from unstimulated pre-transplant donor and recipient cells taken from spleen or lymph nodes. This clone was detected a few times. Its antigen has not been determined. Nothing much larger sits one base from this clone, and base qualities are not available. Library preparation was by the immunoSEQ multiplex PCR assay. For most patients, genomic DNA was isolated with the Qiagen DNeasy Blood and Tissue Kit and sent frozen to Adaptive Biotechnologies for TCR sequencing. For most patients, high-throughput TCR-beta CDR3 sequencing of genomic DNA was performed by Adaptive Biotechnologies. The study's processing was this. TCR sequencing data were retrieved from Adaptive's ImmunoSEQ software for 15 to 20 patients, whereas a few other patients were processed with MiXCR and VDJtools. To correct CD4 versus CD8 sorting errors, sequences present in both subsets at a frequency ratio below 5:1 were removed. Because the origin of CDR3 nucleotide sequences shared between donor and recipient could not be assigned, those sequences were removed. To count as alloreactive, a clone needed at least 2-fold expansion over unstimulated cells and a minimum CFSE-low frequency of 0.002% (template counts) or 0.001% (read counts). Mappable clones were those detected in sequenced pre-transplant spleen, lymph node, or MLR CFSE-low populations of the donor or recipient. Cumulative frequency of alloreactive clones was calculated as a percentage of all sequences weighted by copy number. TCRdb carries this immuneACCESS record with in-frame sequences only. Its versions omit some clonotypes, under half of them owing to an unresolved V gene in the studies checked, with the rest unexplained. V, J and clone size derive from that table, while D and trimming were established from the DNA sequence. The table for this sample lists approximately 90,000 clones; about 87% of them were counted only once. The top ten clones comprise 0.28% of the sample.

The CDR3 spans 13 residues, from the cysteine through the phenylalanine. Only the CDR3 portion is preserved as DNA: 39 bases, with reading frame beginning at the first base. CDR1 MDHEN and CDR2 SYDVKM were looked up in the germline V gene. V lost 5 bases and J lost 5 bases, and the count of bases not matched to a germline gene is 5. Here the sequenced sample was unstimulated CD4+ T cells sorted from spleen or lymph node cells, taken before transplant. This receptor was taken from a human donor who was the organ donor for an intestinal transplant. The chain joins TRBV28 to TRBJ1-2, with 7 bases aligning to TRBD1. In nucleotide form, the sequence is TGTGCCAGCAGTCAGGGGGTGACATATGGCTACACCTTC. Translated, it gives CASSQGVTYGYTF.